One sample yielded the 17 T cell receptor beta chains listed below, sequenced in a study of T cells in Graves' hyperthyroidism and ophthalmopathy. Template material for amplifying TCR beta CDR3 regions consisted of RNA transcripts. HTBI primers were used for first-round RT-PCR of the TCR CDR3. TCRdb analysed the multiplex PCR reads with MiXCR anew, one entry per CDR3 protein. The table includes 400,000 or so distinct CDR3 sequences, over 12% detected once. The sample taken for sequencing was blood. The receptors come from a man aged 45 to 65 with Graves' ophthalmopathy.

The genes are TRBV15 and TRBJ2-2; D possibly corresponds to TRBD1 (6 bases). Trimming took off 1 base at V and 1 base at J, with 22 bases between the two ends. The CDR3 runs to 20 residues. CDR1 LNHNV and CDR2 YYDKDF come from the germline V gene (reference sequence). The CDR3 is CATSRALRTVYMGNTGELFF. CDR3 sequence (DNA): TGTGCCACCAGCAGAGCTCTCAGGACAGTTTATATGGGGAACACCGGGGAGCTGTTTTTT.

This clonotype was observed a few times. The V call is TRBV29-1, the J call TRBJ2-7, with D hard to call. Germline CDR1 is SQVTM and CDR2 is ANQGSEA. The CDR3 extends over 10 amino acids. Trimming shortened V by 4 bases and J by 4 bases, and 5 bases separated the two germline ends. CDR3 residues: CSVGEYEQYF. The CDR3 region has the DNA TGCAGCGTTGGGGAATACGAGCAGTACTTC.

This clonotype appeared a few times. V usage is TRBV28 and J usage is TRBJ2-7; D uncertain. Germline V gene sequence: CDR1 MDHEN, CDR2 SYDVKM. The CDR3 runs 13 residues. Deletions cut 3 bases from V and 7 bases from J, with 13 bases between. The CDR3: CASSFRAGWEQYF. The CDR3 coding sequence is TGTGCCAGCAGTTTTCGAGCAGGTTGGGAGCAGTACTTC. Full variable domain (missing parts from reference TRBV28 and TRBJ2-7): DVKVTQSSRYLVKRTGEKVFLECVQDMDHENMFWYRQDPGLGLRLIYFSYDVKMKEKGDIPEGYSVSREKKERFSLILESASTNQTSMYLCASSFRAGWEQYFGPGTRLTVT.

The chain couples TRBV24-1 to TRBJ1-2, with 8 bases lining up with TRBD1. There are 16 residues in the CDR3. From germline, CDR1 is KGHDR and CDR2 SFDVKD. Unmatched junction bases numbered 7, after V lost 1 base and J lost 4 bases. The CDR3 DNA reads TGTGCCACCAGTGATTTAGGCCAGGGGGCGACCTATGGCTACACCTTC. It yields the protein CATSDLGQGATYGYTF.

At least ten counts were recorded for this clonotype. This rearrangement joins TRBV11-2 to TRBJ2-3, with D perhaps matching TRBD2 (6 bases). The length of the CDR3 is 15 residues. Per the germline V gene, CDR1 is SGHAT and CDR2 is FQNNGV. V was trimmed by 1 base and J by 4 bases, leaving 12 bases between them. For the CDR3, the DNA is TGTGCCAGCAGCTTAGGAGGAGGGGCGGCAGATACGCAGTATTTT. This encodes CASSLGGGAADTQYF. The full variable domain, in which reference TRBV11-2 and TRBJ2-3 provide the parts outside the CDR3, is EAGVAQSPRYKIIEKRQSVAFWCNPISGHATLYWYQQILGQGPKLLIQFQNNGVVDDSQLPKDRFSAERLKGVDSTLKIQPAKLEDSAVYLCASSLGGGAADTQYFGPGTRLTVL.

This clonotype has a count of ten or more. The chain links TRBV2 to TRBJ2-1, with 8 bases aligning to TRBD1. From germline, CDR1 is SNHLY and CDR2 FYNNEI. The CDR3 runs 18 residues. J was trimmed by 9 bases and V by 6 bases; bases with no gene match: 22. This CDR3 is CASRPRSAGGSELVEQFF. The CDR3, as DNA: TGTGCCAGCAGGCCAAGAAGCGCAGGGGGCTCCGAATTGGTTGAGCAGTTCTTC.

A few counts support this clonotype. The chain carries TRBV12-3 or TRBV12-4 and TRBJ2-1, with D possibly called TRBD1 or TRBD2 (7 bases each). V was clipped by 7 bases and J by 4 bases, with 20 bases between them. The CDR3 totals 16 residues. This CDR3 is CASTTEGAGEYNEQFF. The CDR3 coding sequence is TGTGCCAGCACCACCGAGGGGGCGGGAGAATACAATGAGCAGTTCTTC.

The CDR3 protein is CATQNQGVMSNEQFF. The CDR3 region has the DNA TGTGCCACCCAAAACCAGGGAGTAATGTCCAATGAGCAGTTCTTC. The rearrangement uses TRBV28 and TRBJ2-1; the D gene could be TRBD1 or TRBD2 (5 bases each). Germline assignment: CDR1 MDHEN and CDR2 SYDVKM. Trimming removed 10 bases at V and 6 bases at J, with 22 bases between. CDR3 length: 15 amino acids.

This clonotype was detected many times. This chain links TRBV2 with TRBJ2-7; 12 nucleotides align to TRBD1. Losses at the gene ends were 6 bases for V and 5 bases for J; bases not matched to a gene: 11. CDR1 and CDR2 from the germline V gene are SNHLY and FYNNEI. The CDR3 length is 16 residues. The CDR3 is CASRRPGQGALNEQYF. CDR3 bases: TGTGCCAGCAGGAGACCGGGACAGGGGGCGCTCAACGAGCAGTACTTC.

This clonotype came up a few times. J is TRBJ2-1 and V is TRBV19; 9 nucleotides agree with TRBD1. The length of the CDR3 is 15 residues. Germline trimming cut 3 bases from V and 6 bases from J; bases unmatched to any gene: 6. Germline V lookup: CDR1 LNHDA, CDR2 SQIVND (reference sequence). CDR3 region: CASSMIQGAGNEQFF. DNA for the CDR3: TGTGCCAGTAGTATGATACAGGGGGCTGGCAATGAGCAGTTCTTC.

This clonotype was found many times. This sequence joins TRBV30 and TRBJ1-1; 10 bases match TRBD1. Trimming at V came to 2 bases and at J to 6 bases, leaving 12 bases not matched to a gene. CDR1 is GTSNPN, CDR2 SVGIG, per germline (reference sequence). The CDR3 loop spans 16 amino acids. CDR3 DNA sequence: TGTGCCTGGAGTCCACGGACAGGGGGGTTTCGGTCTGAAGCTTTCTTT. This codes for CAWSPRTGGFRSEAFF.

There are many counts of this clonotype. The chain has TRBV24-1 and TRBJ2-3, with TRBD1 identical over 8 bases. CDR3 length equals 14 residues. The junction had 3 bases not matched to a gene; V was cut back by 5 bases and J by 3 bases. CDR1 is KGHDR and CDR2 is SFDVKD in the germline V gene. Here the CDR3 DNA reads TGTGCCACCAGTGGTACAGGGGGAACAGATACGCAGTATTTT. This codes for CATSGTGGTDTQYF.

The sample holds many counts of this clonotype. The chain uses TRBV20-1 and TRBJ1-5; a weak D match, TRBD1 (6 bases). Germline V lookup: CDR1 DFQATT, CDR2 SNEGSKA (reference sequence). This CDR3 has 13 residues. V shed 3 bases and J shed 4 bases, with 10 bases lying between them. This chain's CDR3 is CSARTGINQPQHF. The CDR3 nucleotides are TGCAGTGCTAGGACAGGAATTAATCAGCCCCAGCATTTT.

To note about this clonotype: A read error may be the cause here, since a much bigger clone is one base away. The chain uses TRBV2 and TRBJ2-2; TRBD2 is a possible D gene (6 bases). The CDR3 loop spans 14 amino acids. Germline V gene lookup returns CDR1 SNHLY and CDR2 FYNNEI. Here the CDR3 DNA reads TGTGCCAGCAAGGCTAGCGCGAAAACCGGGGAGCTGTTTTTT. It translates to CASKASAKTGELFF.

Many counts were recorded for this clonotype. V gene TRBV2 combines with J gene TRBJ2-1; maybe TRBD2 (5 bases). Trimming cost V 2 bases and J 0 bases, with 14 bases left between them. The CDR3 runs to 17 residues. Germline CDR1 SNHLY, CDR2 FYNNEI. This CDR3 is CASSENERLSSYNEQFF. CDR3 bases: TGTGCCAGCAGTGAAAATGAGCGGCTGAGCTCCTACAATGAGCAGTTCTTC.

This clonotype was seen at least ten times. The chain carries TRBV6-1 and TRBJ2-1; the match to TRBD1 covers 11 bases. J was trimmed by 3 bases and V by 8 bases; bases with no gene match: 3. CDR3 size: 14 residues. CDR1 MNHNS and CDR2 SASEGT come from the germline V gene. The CDR3 sequence: CASAGTGGYNEQFF. DNA of the CDR3: TGTGCCAGCGCCGGGACAGGGGGCTACAATGAGCAGTTCTTC.

This clonotype was seen repeatedly, ten times or more. V is TRBV11-3 and J is TRBJ2-7; 11 nucleotides align to TRBD2. V trimming: 5 bases; J trimming: 3 bases; junction bases outside the gene matches: 9. From germline, CDR1 is SGHNT and CDR2 YENEEA. This CDR3 is built from 16 residues. CDR3 sequence reads: CASSPILAGGLYEQYF. The DNA of the CDR3 is TGTGCCAGCAGCCCGATCCTAGCGGGAGGCCTCTACGAGCAGTACTTC.